These T cell receptor beta chains were read from a single sample in a study of CXCR3-negative and CXCR3-positive naive CD8 T cells. TCRdb processed the 5' RACE reads again and assigns one entry to each CDR3 protein, with no DNA. This listing includes approximately 100,000 distinct CDR3 sequences. Material: naive CXCR3+ CD8+ T cells from blood. Receptors originate from a human donor in good health. Some clones in this sample may be carry-over from other donors' samples. CDR3s include the opening cysteine and the closing phenylalanine or tryptophan. The order of the fields is V gene, J gene, CDR3 protein.

V: TRBV29-1
J: TRBJ2-1
CDR3: CSVVGQVTGALTYNEQFF

V: TRBV13
J: TRBJ1-1
CDR3: CASSQGQGLATEAFF

V: TRBV29-1
J: TRBJ1-2
CDR3: CSVEESALGYTF

V: TRBV20-1
J: TRBJ2-7
CDR3: CSAKGQGLTFPYEQYF

V: TRBV28
J: TRBJ2-5
CDR3: CATDSGRRIQETQYF

V: TRBV7-2
J: TRBJ2-5
CDR3: CASSPGTAPGSETQYF

V: TRBV28
J: TRBJ2-7
CDR3: CASTPGAGGPYEQYF

V: TRBV15
J: TRBJ1-1
CDR3: CATSAGDGNTEAFF

V: TRBV5-5
J: TRBJ2-5
CDR3: CASSTRGNNQETQYF

V: TRBV9
J: TRBJ1-1
CDR3: CASSVGLREYTEAFF

V: TRBV2
J: TRBJ2-1
CDR3: CASSPRLAGGHNEQFF

V: TRBV20-1
J: TRBJ2-2
CDR3: CSASENLDTGELFF

V: TRBV7-9
J: TRBJ2-7
CDR3: CASSLGGASGSPYEQYF

V: TRBV29-1
J: TRBJ2-2
CDR3: CSVVWGEAGELFF

V: TRBV28
J: TRBJ2-3
CDR3: CASSFIPQHTDTQYF

V: TRBV9
J: TRBJ2-1
CDR3: CASSPVGEILEQFF

V: TRBV4-1
J: TRBJ2-1
CDR3: CASSQDTSGGAYNEQFF

V: TRBV29-1
J: TRBJ2-7
CDR3: CSVAGTVPYEQYF

V: TRBV12-5
J: TRBJ2-1
CDR3: CASSEGGVYNEQFF

V: TRBV29-1
J: TRBJ2-1
CDR3: CSVEGLAGGYNEQFF

V: TRBV10-3
J: TRBJ2-5
CDR3: CASGTSEETQYF

V: TRBV7-3
J: TRBJ2-5
CDR3: CASSLNGGGRQETQYF

V: TRBV9
J: TRBJ2-3
CDR3: CASSVEVGRGLTDTQYF